The 25 T cell receptor beta chains below were found in one sample sequenced in a study of blood T cell repertoires in COVID-19. Only in-frame clones appear in the TCRdb table, and some are missing; sequencing was by immunoSEQ multiplex PCR. The sample has 200,000 or so clones; 70% to 90% are singletons. Input material: PBMCs or T cells enriched from blood (not recorded which). Receptors were obtained from a woman aged 40-49 years with acute COVID-19.

The chain recombines TRBV5-8 with TRBJ1-2; D is ambiguous. The germline V gene has CDR1 SGHTS and CDR2 YDEGEE. V dropped 1 base and J dropped 8 bases, with 9 bases sitting between them. This CDR3 is built from 12 residues. The CDR3 DNA follows: TGTGCCAGCAGCTTGCCTCCAGGCGGCTACACCTTC. Protein: CASSLPPGGYTF.

The chain is built from TRBV28 and TRBJ1-2; 8 nucleotides match TRBD1. The germline CDR1 and CDR2 sequences are MDHEN and SYDVKM. With 6 bases clipped from V and 2 bases from J, the junction kept 14 bases outside the gene matches. The CDR3 loop spans 17 amino acids. The CDR3 is CASSQTGAVGKNYGYTF. The CDR3 nucleotides are TGTGCCAGCAGCCAGACAGGGGCGGTGGGGAAAAACTATGGCTACACCTTC.

The CDR3: CASSYNQPQHF. As DNA, the CDR3 is TGTGCCAGCAGTTACAATCAGCCCCAGCATTTT. The chain employs TRBV2 and TRBJ1-5; D remains ambiguous. The V and J ends lost 5 bases and 3 bases respectively, with 2 bases between them. The germline gives CDR1 SNHLY, CDR2 FYNNEI. The CDR3 consists of 11 residues.

This chain joins TRBV19 and TRBJ2-7, with D perhaps matching TRBD1 (5 bases). V was cut by 3 bases and J by 3 bases, with 9 bases left in between. Germline lookup yields CDR1 LNHDA and CDR2 SQIVND (reference sequence). The CDR3 extends over 13 amino acids. As DNA, the CDR3 is TGTGCCAGTAGTATTGGGGCAGGCTACGAGCAGTACTTC. Its protein is CASSIGAGYEQYF.

V is TRBV5-6 and J is TRBJ2-5, with D tentatively TRBD2 (5 bases). The CDR3 totals 14 residues. Germline lookup yields CDR1 SGHDT and CDR2 YYEEEE. V lost 0 bases and J 4 bases, leaving 10 bases between the germline ends. In nucleotides, the CDR3 is TGTGCCAGCAGCTTGGGGGTGGCGGGAGAGACCCAGTACTTC. It yields the protein CASSLGVAGETQYF.

The rearrangement joins TRBV19 to TRBJ1-3; 7 bases fit TRBD1. The CDR3 consists of 15 residues. Looked up from germline, CDR1 is LNHDA and CDR2 is SQIVND (reference sequence). Trimming removed 5 bases from V and 2 bases from J; junction bases left unmatched: 6. The CDR3 coding sequence is TGTGCCAGTAGTTCTGGGACAGTGGCTGGAAACACCATATATTTT. Protein: CASSSGTVAGNTIYF.

V and J are TRBV28 and TRBJ1-5; D is unresolved. Germline CDR1 and CDR2: MDHEN and SYDVKM. Trimming cost V 6 bases and J 0 bases, with 15 bases left between them. This CDR3 comprises 16 residues. The CDR3 loop reads CASSYDIGASNQPQHF. CDR3 DNA: TGTGCCAGCAGCTACGACATTGGTGCTAGCAATCAGCCCCAGCATTTT.

The chain uses TRBV5-1 and TRBJ1-6; the D gene is possibly TRBD1 (6 bases). The CDR3 spans 14 residues. Trimming took off 0 bases at V and 10 bases at J, with 11 bases between the two ends. The germline V gene encodes CDR1 SGHRS and CDR2 YFSETQ. CDR3 in DNA: TGCGCCAGCAGCTTGGCAGGGGACTACTCACCCCTCCACTTT. Residues: CASSLAGDYSPLHF. The full variable domain, in which reference TRBV5-1 and TRBJ1-6 provide the parts outside the CDR3, is KAGVTQTPRYLIKTRGQQVTLSCSPISGHRSVSWYQQTPGQGLQFLFEYFSETQRNKGNFPGRFSGRQFSNSRSEMNVSTLELGDSALYLCASSLAGDYSPLHFGNGTRLTVT.

This clone was detected once. V usage is TRBV6-5 and J usage is TRBJ1-1; TRBD1 might be the D (5 bases). Trimming took off 2 bases at V and 0 bases at J, with 7 bases between the two ends. The CDR3 loop spans 14 amino acids. CDR1 and CDR2 (germline): MNHEY, SVGAGI. CDR3 protein: CASSYGGVNTEAFF. The CDR3, as DNA: TGTGCCAGCAGTTACGGGGGGGTGAACACTGAAGCTTTCTTT.

The chain couples TRBV29-1 to TRBJ2-7; 10 positions match TRBD1. Germline values: CDR1 SQVTM, CDR2 ANQGSEA. The CDR3 runs to 13 residues. The ends lost 7 bases at V and 3 bases at J; junction bases unmatched: 6. The CDR3 sequence is CSAGGTGVYEQYF. The CDR3 DNA is TGCAGCGCAGGGGGGACAGGGGTCTACGAGCAGTACTTC.

The chain uses TRBV15 and TRBJ2-2; 9 bases match TRBD1. Unmatched junction bases numbered 4, after V lost 3 bases and J lost 2 bases. The CDR3 has 16 residues. Germline V gene data show CDR1 as LNHNV and CDR2 as YYDKDF (reference sequence). CDR3: CATSRGDRDNTGELFF. The CDR3, as DNA: TGTGCCACCAGCAGGGGGGACAGGGATAACACCGGGGAGCTGTTTTTT.

The gene calls are TRBV30 and TRBJ2-7; TRBD1 matches at 7 bases. Germline CDR1 is GTSNPN and CDR2 is SVGIG (reference sequence). This CDR3 comprises 14 residues. The J segment lost 3 bases and the V segment lost 1 base, leaving 6 bases of the junction unmatched. The CDR3 sequence: CAWSADREIYEQYF. The DNA of the CDR3 is TGTGCCTGGAGTGCCGACAGGGAGATCTACGAGCAGTACTTC.

This clone appeared a few times. The chain recombines TRBV2 with TRBJ1-1; D ambiguous. Germline CDR1 and CDR2: SNHLY and FYNNEI. The ends were cut back, 3 bases at V and 3 bases at J, with 8 bases in the middle. The CDR3 is 13 amino acids. The CDR3 nucleotides are TGTGCCAGCAGTGAGTATGGAGACACTGAAGCTTTCTTT. Translating gives CASSEYGDTEAFF.

As concerns this clone: Different DNA sequences within this sample yield the same CDR3. V and J are TRBV7-2 and TRBJ1-1; the match to TRBD1 covers 8 bases. The germline V gene encodes CDR1 SGHTA and CDR2 FQGNSA. V lost 1 base, J lost 4 bases, and 2 bases stayed unmatched. The CDR3 is made up of 14 amino acids. CDR3 region: CASSLVGQGTEAFF. The CDR3 coding sequence is TGTGCCAGCAGCTTAGTTGGACAGGGCACTGAAGCTTTCTTT.

This chain joins TRBV19 and TRBJ2-3; D is uncertain. Germline lookup yields CDR1 LNHDA and CDR2 SQIVND (reference sequence). Trimming removed 4 bases from V and 3 bases from J, with 14 bases in between. The CDR3 totals 15 residues. CDR3 nucleotide sequence: TGTGCCAGTAGTACTATGGGCCCGAATACAGATACGCAGTATTTT. Translated, it gives CASSTMGPNTDTQYF.

The V and J genes are TRBV6-2 or TRBV6-3 and TRBJ1-5; a possible D gene is TRBD1 (5 bases). CDR1 and CDR2 from the germline V gene are MNHEY and SVGEGT. CDR3 length: 13 amino acids. V lost 5 bases to trimming and J lost 5 bases, with 10 bases between them. In DNA form, the CDR3 reads TGTGCCAGCAGTAGGGGCGCGGATCAGCCCCAGCATTTT. Its translation is CASSRGADQPQHF.

This clone was seen a handful of times. V gene TRBV6-6 combines with J gene TRBJ1-3, with 9 nucleotides matching TRBD1. This CDR3 region has 14 residues. Germline V gene sequence: CDR1 MNHNY, CDR2 SVGAGI (reference sequence). Trimming took 6 bases from V and 1 from J; bases not matched to a gene: 1. The CDR3 region has the DNA TGTGCCAGCAGGGACAGGGGATCTGGAAACACCATATATTTT. It codes for CASRDRGSGNTIYF.

The rearrangement uses TRBV19 and TRBJ1-1; the D is unclear. With 2 bases removed from V and 1 base from J, the gap between germline ends came to 14 bases. Germline V gives CDR1 LNHDA, CDR2 SQIVND (reference sequence). The CDR3 is made up of 16 amino acids. CDR3 loop: CASSISAQRGNTEAFF. The DNA of the CDR3 is TGTGCCAGTAGTATAAGTGCGCAGCGTGGGAACACTGAAGCTTTCTTT.

This rearrangement joins TRBV11-2 to TRBJ1-1; a weak D match, TRBD1 (5 bases). The V gene lost 2 bases and the J gene lost 1 base, with 11 bases spanning the gap. The CDR3 runs 15 residues. The germline V gene has CDR1 SGHAT and CDR2 FQNNGV. CDR3: CASSLNAGGNTEAFF. CDR3 bases: TGTGCCAGCAGCTTAAATGCGGGGGGGAACACTGAAGCTTTCTTT.

The CDR3 sequence is CASSRETGTGGNSPLHF. In DNA form, the CDR3 reads TGCGCCAGCAGCCGAGAAACCGGGACAGGGGGAAATTCACCCCTCCACTTT. V usage is TRBV4-1 and J usage is TRBJ1-6, with TRBD1 matching over 11 bases. Losses at the gene ends were 4 bases for V and 7 bases for J; bases not matched to a gene: 9. Germline-derived CDR1 and CDR2 are MGHRA and YSYEKL. There are 17 residues in the CDR3.

This clone was seen more than once but under ten times. This chain uses TRBV2 with TRBJ2-1; a possible D gene is TRBD2 (6 bases). Trimming shortened V by 7 bases and J by 2 bases, and 15 bases separated the two germline ends. CDR1 SNHLY and CDR2 FYNNEI come from the germline V gene. This CDR3 has 15 residues. CDR3 sequence (DNA): TGTGCCAGCAAAGTCATAGCGGCCCCCTACAATGAGCAGTTCTTC. Protein: CASKVIAAPYNEQFF. The whole variable domain, filled in from reference TRBV2 and TRBJ2-1, reads EPEVTQTPSHQVTQMGQEVILRCVPISNHLYFYWYRQILGQKVEFLVSFYNNEISEKSEIFDDQFSVERPDGSNFTLKIRSTKLEDSAMYFCASKVIAAPYNEQFFGPGTRLTVL.

This chain links TRBV7-5 with TRBJ2-1; the D segment call TRBD1 is taken from the table without a DNA check. TRBV7-5 represents a pseudogene. CDR3 length: 16 amino acids. CDR3 loop: CARSGRQGSSYNEQFF. CDR3 coding DNA: TGTGCCAGAAGCGGCCGGCAGGGGTCGTCCTACAATGAGCAGTTCTTC.

In nucleotides, the CDR3 is TGTGCCAGTAGCCCCAGGGGCCGGTATGAGCCCCAGCATTTT. It yields the protein CASSPRGRYEPQHF. V and J are TRBV19 and TRBJ1-5, with D tentatively TRBD1 (6 bases). The ends were cut back, 6 bases at V and 8 bases at J, with 17 bases in the middle. CDR3 size: 14 residues. Germline CDR1 is LNHDA and CDR2 is SQIVND (reference sequence).

The chain uses TRBV28 and TRBJ2-7; weak D call: TRBD2 (5 bases). Trimming removed 5 bases at V and 9 bases at J, with 14 bases between. The length of the CDR3 is 12 residues. Per germline, CDR1 MDHEN and CDR2 SYDVKM. DNA for the CDR3: TGTGCCAGCAGTCGACTTATCGCGGGGCAGTACTTC. Translated, it gives CASSRLIAGQYF. Complete variable domain (other parts from reference TRBV28 and TRBJ2-7): DVKVTQSSRYLVKRTGEKVFLECVQDMDHENMFWYRQDPGLGLRLIYFSYDVKMKEKGDIPEGYSVSREKKERFSLILESASTNQTSMYLCASSRLIAGQYFGPGTRLTVT.

This sequence joins TRBV7-9 and TRBJ2-4; 9 bases align to TRBD1. The germline V gene has CDR1 SEHNR and CDR2 FQNEAQ (reference sequence). After removal of 1 base from V and 2 bases from J, the junction contained 3 bases not matched to a gene. The CDR3 is made up of 16 amino acids. CDR3 nucleotide sequence: TGTGCCAGCAGCTTAGGCACAGGGGGCTCCAAAAACATTCAGTACTTC. Translating it yields CASSLGTGGSKNIQYF.